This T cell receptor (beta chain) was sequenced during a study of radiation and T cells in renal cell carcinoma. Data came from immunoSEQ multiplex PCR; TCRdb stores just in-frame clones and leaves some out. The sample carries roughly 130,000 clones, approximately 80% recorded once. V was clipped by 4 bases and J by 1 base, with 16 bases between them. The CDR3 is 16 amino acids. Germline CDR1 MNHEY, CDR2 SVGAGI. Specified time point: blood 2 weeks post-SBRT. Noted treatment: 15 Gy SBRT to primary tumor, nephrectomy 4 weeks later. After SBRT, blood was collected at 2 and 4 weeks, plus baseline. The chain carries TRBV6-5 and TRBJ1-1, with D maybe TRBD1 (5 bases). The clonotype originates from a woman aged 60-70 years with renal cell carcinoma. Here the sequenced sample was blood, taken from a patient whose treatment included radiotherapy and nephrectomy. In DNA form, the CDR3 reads TGTGCCAGCAGTTCCCCCTCGGGGGGACCGAACACTGAAGCTTTCTTT. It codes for CASSSPSGGPNTEAFF.